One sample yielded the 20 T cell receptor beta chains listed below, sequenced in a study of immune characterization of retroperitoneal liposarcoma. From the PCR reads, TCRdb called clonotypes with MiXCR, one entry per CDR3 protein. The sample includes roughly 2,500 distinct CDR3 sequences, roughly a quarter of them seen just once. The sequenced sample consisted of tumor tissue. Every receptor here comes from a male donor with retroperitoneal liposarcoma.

Here the CDR3 reads CASSEAGHQPQHF. The CDR3 DNA follows: TGTGCCAGCAGTGAAGCAGGCCATCAGCCCCAGCATTTT. The rearrangement links TRBV6-1 to TRBJ1-5; D remains unclear. The CDR3 length is 13 residues. Germline loops: CDR1 MNHNS, CDR2 SASEGT. The V end was cut by 0 bases, the J end by 5 bases, with 5 bases between.

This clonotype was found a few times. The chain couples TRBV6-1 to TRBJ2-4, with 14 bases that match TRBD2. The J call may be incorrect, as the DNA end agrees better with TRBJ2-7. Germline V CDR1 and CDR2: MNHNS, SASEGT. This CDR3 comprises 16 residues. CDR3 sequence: CASIKTSGGDNYEQYF. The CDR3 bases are TGTGCCAGCATAAAGACTAGCGGGGGGGACAATTACGAGCAGTACTTC.

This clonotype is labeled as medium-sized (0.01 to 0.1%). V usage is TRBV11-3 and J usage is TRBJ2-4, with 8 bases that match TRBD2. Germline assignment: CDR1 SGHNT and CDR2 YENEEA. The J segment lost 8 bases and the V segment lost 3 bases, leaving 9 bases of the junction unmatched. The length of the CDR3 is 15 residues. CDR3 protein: CASSFSSGSGDIQYF. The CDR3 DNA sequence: TGTGCCAGCAGCTTTTCGAGCGGGAGTGGGGACATTCAGTACTTC.

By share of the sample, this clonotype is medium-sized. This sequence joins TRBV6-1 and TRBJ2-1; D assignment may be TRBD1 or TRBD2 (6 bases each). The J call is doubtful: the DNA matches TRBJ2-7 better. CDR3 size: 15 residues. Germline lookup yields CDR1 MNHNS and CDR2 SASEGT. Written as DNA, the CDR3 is TGTGCCAGCAGTGAAGGGGGGGACACCACCTACGAGCAGTACTTC. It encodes CASSEGGDTTYEQYF.

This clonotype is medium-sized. The DNA for the CDR3 is TGTGCCAGCAAGGGACGTTCCTCTGGGGCCAACGTCCTGACTTTC. Encoded protein: CASKGRSSGANVLTF. The chain links TRBV12-3 or TRBV12-4 to TRBJ2-6, with D tentatively TRBD1 or TRBD2 (5 bases each). The CDR3 is 15 amino acids. The V end was cut by 7 bases, the J end by 0 bases, with 10 bases between.

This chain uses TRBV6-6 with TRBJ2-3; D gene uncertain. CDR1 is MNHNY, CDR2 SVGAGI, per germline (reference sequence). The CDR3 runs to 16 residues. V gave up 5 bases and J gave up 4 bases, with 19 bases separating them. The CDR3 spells CASSLRLVRIADTQYF. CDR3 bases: TGTGCCAGCAGTCTACGACTGGTCAGGATCGCAGATACGCAGTATTTT.

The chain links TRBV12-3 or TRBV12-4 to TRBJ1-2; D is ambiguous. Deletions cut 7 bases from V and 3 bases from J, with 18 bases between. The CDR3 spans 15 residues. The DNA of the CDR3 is TGTGCCAGCACCGTTTCCCCACCCCGGGACTATGGCTACACCTTC. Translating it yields CASTVSPPRDYGYTF.

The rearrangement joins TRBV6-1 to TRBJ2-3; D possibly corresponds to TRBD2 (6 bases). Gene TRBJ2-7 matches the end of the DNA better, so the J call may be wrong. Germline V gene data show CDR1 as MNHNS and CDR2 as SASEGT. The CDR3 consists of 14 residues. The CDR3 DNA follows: TGTGCCAGCAGTGGGCCCGGGGGAACCTACGAGCAGTACTTC. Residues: CASSGPGGTYEQYF.

In DNA form, the CDR3 reads TGTGCCAGCAGTGAAGCCGAACAGGGGAACAATGAGCAGTTCTTC. Protein: CASSEAEQGNNEQFF. The rearrangement joins TRBV6-1 to TRBJ2-1; TRBD1 agrees at 7 bases. Germline V gene lookup returns CDR1 MNHNS and CDR2 SASEGT. Unmatched junction bases numbered 4, after V lost 0 bases and J lost 5 bases. This CDR3 is 15 amino acids long.

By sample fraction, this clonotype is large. CDR3 amino acids: CASSSRQGSHEQFF. The CDR3, as DNA: TGTGCCAGCAGCAGTAGACAGGGCTCCCACGAGCAGTTCTTC. This chain connects TRBV7-2 to TRBJ2-1; 7 nucleotides agree with TRBD1. Looked up from germline, CDR1 is SGHTA and CDR2 is FQGNSA. The CDR3 length is 14 residues. Germline trimming cut 5 bases from V and 10 bases from J; bases unmatched to any gene: 11.

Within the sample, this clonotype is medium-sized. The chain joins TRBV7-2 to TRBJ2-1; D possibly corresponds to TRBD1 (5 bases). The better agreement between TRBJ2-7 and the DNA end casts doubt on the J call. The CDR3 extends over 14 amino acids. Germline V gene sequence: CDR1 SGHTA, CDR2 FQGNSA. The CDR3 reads CASSLIGVPYEQYF. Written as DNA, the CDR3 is TGTGCCAGCAGCTTGATAGGGGTACCGTACGAGCAGTACTTC.

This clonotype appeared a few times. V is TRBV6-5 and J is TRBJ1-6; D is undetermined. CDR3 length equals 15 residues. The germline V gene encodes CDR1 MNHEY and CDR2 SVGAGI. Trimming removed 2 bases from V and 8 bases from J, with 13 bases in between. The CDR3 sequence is CASSYGRAADSPLHF. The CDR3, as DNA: TGTGCCAGCAGTTACGGGAGGGCAGCGGATTCACCCCTCCACTTT.

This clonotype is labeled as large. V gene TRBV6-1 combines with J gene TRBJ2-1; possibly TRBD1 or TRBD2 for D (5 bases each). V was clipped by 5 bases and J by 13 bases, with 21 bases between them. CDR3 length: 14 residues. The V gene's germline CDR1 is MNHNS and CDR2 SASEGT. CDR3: CASSRDPDQETQFF. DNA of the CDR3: TGTGCCAGCAGTCGGGACCCTGACCAAGAGACCCAGTTCTTC.

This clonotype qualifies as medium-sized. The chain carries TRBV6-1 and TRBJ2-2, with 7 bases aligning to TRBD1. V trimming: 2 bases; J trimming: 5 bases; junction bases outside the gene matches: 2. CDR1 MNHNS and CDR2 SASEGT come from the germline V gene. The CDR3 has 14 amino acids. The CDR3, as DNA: TGTGCCAGCAGTGAACACAGGGGAACCGGGGAGCTGTTTTTT. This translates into CASSEHRGTGELFF.

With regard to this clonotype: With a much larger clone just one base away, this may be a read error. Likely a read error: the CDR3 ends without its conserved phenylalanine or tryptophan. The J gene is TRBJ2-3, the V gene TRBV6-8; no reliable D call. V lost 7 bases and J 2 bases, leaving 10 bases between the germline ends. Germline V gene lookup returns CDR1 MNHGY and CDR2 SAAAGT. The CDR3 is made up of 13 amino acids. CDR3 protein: CASTLTDTDTQYL. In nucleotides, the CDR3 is TGTGCCAGCACCTTGACGGACACAGATACGCAGTATTTG.

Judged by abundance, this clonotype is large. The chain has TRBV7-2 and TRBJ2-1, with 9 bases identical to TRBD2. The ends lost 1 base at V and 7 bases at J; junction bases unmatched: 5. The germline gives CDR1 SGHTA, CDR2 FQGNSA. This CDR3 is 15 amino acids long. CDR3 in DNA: TGTGCCAGCAGCTTAGGTAGCGGGAGAACGAATGAGCAGTTCTTC. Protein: CASSLGSGRTNEQFF.

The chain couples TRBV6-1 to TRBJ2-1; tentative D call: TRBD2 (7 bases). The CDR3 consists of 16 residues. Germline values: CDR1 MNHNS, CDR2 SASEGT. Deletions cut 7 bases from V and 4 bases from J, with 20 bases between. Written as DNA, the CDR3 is TGTGCCAGCACAAGGGGGTCTAGCGGAGGGTACAATGAGCAGTTCTTC. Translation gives CASTRGSSGGYNEQFF.

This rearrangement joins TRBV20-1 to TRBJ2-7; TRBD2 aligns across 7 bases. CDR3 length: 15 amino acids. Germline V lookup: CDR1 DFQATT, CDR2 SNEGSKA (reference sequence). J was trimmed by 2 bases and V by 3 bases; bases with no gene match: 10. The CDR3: CSASDNLAGAYEQYF. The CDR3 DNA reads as TGCAGTGCTAGTGATAATTTGGCGGGAGCCTACGAGCAGTACTTC.

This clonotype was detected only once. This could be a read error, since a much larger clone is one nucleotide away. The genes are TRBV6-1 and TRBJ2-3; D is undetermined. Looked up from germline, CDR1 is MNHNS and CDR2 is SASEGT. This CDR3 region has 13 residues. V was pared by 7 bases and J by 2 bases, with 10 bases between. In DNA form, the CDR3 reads TGTGCCAGCACCTTGACGAACACAGATACGCAGTATTTT. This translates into CASTLTNTDTQYF.

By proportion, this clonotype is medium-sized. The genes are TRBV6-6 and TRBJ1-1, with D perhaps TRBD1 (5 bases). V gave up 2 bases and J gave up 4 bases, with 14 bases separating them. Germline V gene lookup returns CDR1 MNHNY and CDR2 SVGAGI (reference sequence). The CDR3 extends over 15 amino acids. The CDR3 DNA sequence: TGTGCCAGCAGTTACACCGGGGGGGGTGTCACTGAAGCTTTCTTT. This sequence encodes CASSYTGGGVTEAFF.